This TCR beta chain emerged from a study of T cell responses to AZD1222 COVID-19 vaccine. General study findings and limits: Breadth and depth of Spike-specific TCRs rose after two AZD1222 doses. Just five or six AZD1222 recipients tested seropositive at baseline. There were vaccine-associated CD4 TCRs across spike, dominant at 160-218 and 743-854. Unmutated variant regions are reportedly targeted by nearly half of spike-specific TCRs.

Sequencing used immunoSEQ multiplex PCR; TCRdb keeps in-frame clones, though not all of them. The data show around 150,000 clones, 80% to 95% seen once. Regarding this clone: Antigen: not known.

This CDR3 spans 15 amino acids. After removal of 3 bases from V and 2 bases from J, the junction contained 8 bases not matched to a gene. Germline-derived CDR1 and CDR2 are SGHRS and YFSETQ. The sample in question was peripheral blood, obtained on day 0 of AZD1222 vaccination. The sequence derives from an adult in good health. The chain combines TRBV5-1 with TRBJ2-7, with TRBD1 matching over 7 bases. Written as DNA, the CDR3 is TGCGCCAGCAGCTCCGGAAGACAGGGTGCCTACGAGCAGTACTTC. It specifies CASSSGRQGAYEQYF.